These T cell receptor beta chains were read from a single sample in a study of blood T cell repertoires in COVID-19. Using immunoSEQ multiplex PCR, the repertoire was profiled, and TCRdb retains in-frame clones only, with some absent. The sample includes roughly 330,000 clones, 85% to 90% seen only once; the top ten take over 9.5%. Material: PBMCs or T cells enriched from blood (not recorded which). The receptors stem from a woman between 18 and 29 years old who had recovered from COVID-19. Each CDR3 is given with its conserved first and last residue. A D gene is named only where the DNA matches it firmly. Not every row has a clone size; where given, it reads once, few, many or a size class.

length	size	V	J	D	DNA	CDR3
14	NA	TRBV19	TRBJ2-1	TRBD1	TGTGCCAGTGAGGTCGGGACAGGGGGTAATGAGCAGTTCTTC	CASEVGTGGNEQFF
11	NA	TRBV4-1	TRBJ1-1	NA	TGCGCCAGCAGCCAAGGGGAGAAAGCTTTCTTT	CASSQGEKAFF
15	NA	TRBV5-4	TRBJ2-3	TRBD1	TGTGCCAGCAGCCCTAGACAGGGGATCACAGATACGCAGTATTTT	CASSPRQGITDTQYF
16	NA	TRBV18	TRBJ2-1	TRBD2	TGTGCCAGCTCACCACCCCGGCAACTAGCGGGATATGAGCAGTTCTTC	CASSPPRQLAGYEQFF
15	NA	TRBV24-1	TRBJ2-1	TRBD2	TGTGCCACCAGTGGAACTAGCGGGAGCCTTTATGAGCAGTTCTTC	CATSGTSGSLYEQFF
11	NA	TRBV20-1	TRBJ1-2	NA	TGCAGTGCTACAGGGGCGGGTGGCTACACCTTC	CSATGAGGYTF
14	NA	TRBV7-9	TRBJ2-3	NA	TGTGCCAGCAGCTTAGAAAGGGGTGCGGATACGCAGTATTTT	CASSLERGADTQYF
16	NA	TRBV7-8	TRBJ2-7	TRBD1	TGTGCCAGCAGCCCTTCGGCAGAGACAGGGGTTCACGAGCAGTACTTC	CASSPSAETGVHEQYF
13	NA	TRBV9	TRBJ2-1	NA	TGTGCCAGCAGCGCCGTGGCGGGGTATGAGCAGTTCTTC	CASSAVAGYEQFF
15	NA	TRBV11-2	TRBJ2-2	NA	TGTGCCACGCGGAACAGACAGTCGAACACCGGGGAGCTGTTTTTT	CATRNRQSNTGELFF
16	NA	TRBV19	TRBJ2-3	TRBD2	TGTGCCAGTAGCCTCCTAGCGGGGGGGGGCGTAGATACGCAGTATTTT	CASSLLAGGGVDTQYF
17	NA	TRBV19	TRBJ1-4	TRBD1	TGTGCCAGTAGTATATATCCGGGGACAGCAACTAATGAAAAACTGTTTTTT	CASSIYPGTATNEKLFF
13	NA	TRBV7-9	TRBJ2-7	NA	TGTGCCAGCAGCCCCGAACTAAGCTACGAGCAGTACTTC	CASSPELSYEQYF
10	few	TRBV20-1	TRBJ2-2	NA	TGCAGTGCTCTGATGGGGCAACTGTTTTTT	CSALMGQLFF
16	NA	TRBV7-9	TRBJ2-7	TRBD1	TGTGCCAGCAGCTTAGGGTCGACAGGGAGTCTTGACGAGCAGTACTTC	CASSLGSTGSLDEQYF
16	NA	TRBV9	TRBJ1-2	TRBD1	TGTGCCAGCAGCGTAAGCCCGGGACAGGGGGCTTATGGCTACACCTTC	CASSVSPGQGAYGYTF
13	NA	TRBV28	TRBJ1-1	NA	TGTGCCAGCAGGGGTACAGCGGACACTGAAGCTTTCTTT	CASRGTADTEAFF
16	NA	TRBV6-1	TRBJ1-3	NA	TGTGCCAGCAGTGAAGCGCTTCGAGTCTCTGGAAACACCATATATTTT	CASSEALRVSGNTIYF
15	NA	TRBV6-6	TRBJ2-3	TRBD1	TGTGCCAGCAGCCCCGACAGGGGGCTGGAAGATACGCAGTATTTT	CASSPDRGLEDTQYF
12	medium-sized	TRBV18	TRBJ2-3	NA	TGTGCCAGCGAAAGAGAGACAGATACGCAGTATTTT	CASERETDTQYF
17	NA	TRBV3-1/TRBV3-2	TRBJ2-1	TRBD2	TGTGCCAGCAGCCAACATGGACTAGCGGGGGGGAATAATGAGCAGTTCTTC	CASSQHGLAGGNNEQFF
17	NA	TRBV5-1	TRBJ1-2	NA	TGCGCCAGCAGCTTGGAGTGGGGAGGGAATAACTTCTATGGCTACACCTTC	CASSLEWGGNNFYGYTF
14	NA	TRBV5-6	TRBJ2-3	TRBD1	TGTGCCAGCAGCCCTGGACAGGGCACAGATACGCAGTATTTT	CASSPGQGTDTQYF
16	NA	TRBV18	TRBJ1-2	TRBD1	TGTGCCAGCTCACCGGATTCAGGGGGCGATATGAAGGGCTACACCTTC	CASSPDSGGDMKGYTF
13	NA	TRBV19	TRBJ1-1	TRBD1	TGTGCCAGTAATACAGGGGGTAGCACTGAAGCTTTCTTT	CASNTGGSTEAFF
14	once	TRBV29-1	TRBJ2-7	NA	TGCAGCGCCCATAGTGGGGGGGCCGAGTACGAGCAGTACTTC	CSAHSGGAEYEQYF
19	NA	TRBV24-1	TRBJ1-2	TRBD1	TGTGCCACCAGTGATTCCACTCGGGAGTGGGACAGGCCCTTCTATGGCTACACCTTC	CATSDSTREWDRPFYGYTF
16	NA	TRBV14	TRBJ2-7	NA	TGTGCCAGCAGCCGAACGCCTGACTATCCCTCCTACGAGCAGTACTTC	CASSRTPDYPSYEQYF
16	NA	TRBV28	TRBJ2-3	TRBD2	TGTGCCAGCAGTGCCCTGGGAGGGACGGCCACAGATACGCAGTATTTT	CASSALGGTATDTQYF
15	NA	TRBV11-3	TRBJ1-5	TRBD1	TGTGCCAGCAGCTTAGGACAGGGGGCCAGTCAGCCCCAGCATTTT	CASSLGQGASQPQHF
16	once	TRBV5-1	TRBJ1-3	NA	TGCGCCAGCAGTGGGGAGAACCCCGAGGGAGGAAACACCATATATTTT	CASSGENPEGGNTIYF
12	few	TRBV1	TRBJ1-2	NA	TGCACCAGCAGCCCAGGCCCCTATGGCTACACCTTC	CTSSPGPYGYTF
15	NA	TRBV7-7	TRBJ2-5	TRBD2	TGTGCCAGCAGCTTAGGGACTAGCGGTCAAGAGACCCAGTACTTC	CASSLGTSGQETQYF